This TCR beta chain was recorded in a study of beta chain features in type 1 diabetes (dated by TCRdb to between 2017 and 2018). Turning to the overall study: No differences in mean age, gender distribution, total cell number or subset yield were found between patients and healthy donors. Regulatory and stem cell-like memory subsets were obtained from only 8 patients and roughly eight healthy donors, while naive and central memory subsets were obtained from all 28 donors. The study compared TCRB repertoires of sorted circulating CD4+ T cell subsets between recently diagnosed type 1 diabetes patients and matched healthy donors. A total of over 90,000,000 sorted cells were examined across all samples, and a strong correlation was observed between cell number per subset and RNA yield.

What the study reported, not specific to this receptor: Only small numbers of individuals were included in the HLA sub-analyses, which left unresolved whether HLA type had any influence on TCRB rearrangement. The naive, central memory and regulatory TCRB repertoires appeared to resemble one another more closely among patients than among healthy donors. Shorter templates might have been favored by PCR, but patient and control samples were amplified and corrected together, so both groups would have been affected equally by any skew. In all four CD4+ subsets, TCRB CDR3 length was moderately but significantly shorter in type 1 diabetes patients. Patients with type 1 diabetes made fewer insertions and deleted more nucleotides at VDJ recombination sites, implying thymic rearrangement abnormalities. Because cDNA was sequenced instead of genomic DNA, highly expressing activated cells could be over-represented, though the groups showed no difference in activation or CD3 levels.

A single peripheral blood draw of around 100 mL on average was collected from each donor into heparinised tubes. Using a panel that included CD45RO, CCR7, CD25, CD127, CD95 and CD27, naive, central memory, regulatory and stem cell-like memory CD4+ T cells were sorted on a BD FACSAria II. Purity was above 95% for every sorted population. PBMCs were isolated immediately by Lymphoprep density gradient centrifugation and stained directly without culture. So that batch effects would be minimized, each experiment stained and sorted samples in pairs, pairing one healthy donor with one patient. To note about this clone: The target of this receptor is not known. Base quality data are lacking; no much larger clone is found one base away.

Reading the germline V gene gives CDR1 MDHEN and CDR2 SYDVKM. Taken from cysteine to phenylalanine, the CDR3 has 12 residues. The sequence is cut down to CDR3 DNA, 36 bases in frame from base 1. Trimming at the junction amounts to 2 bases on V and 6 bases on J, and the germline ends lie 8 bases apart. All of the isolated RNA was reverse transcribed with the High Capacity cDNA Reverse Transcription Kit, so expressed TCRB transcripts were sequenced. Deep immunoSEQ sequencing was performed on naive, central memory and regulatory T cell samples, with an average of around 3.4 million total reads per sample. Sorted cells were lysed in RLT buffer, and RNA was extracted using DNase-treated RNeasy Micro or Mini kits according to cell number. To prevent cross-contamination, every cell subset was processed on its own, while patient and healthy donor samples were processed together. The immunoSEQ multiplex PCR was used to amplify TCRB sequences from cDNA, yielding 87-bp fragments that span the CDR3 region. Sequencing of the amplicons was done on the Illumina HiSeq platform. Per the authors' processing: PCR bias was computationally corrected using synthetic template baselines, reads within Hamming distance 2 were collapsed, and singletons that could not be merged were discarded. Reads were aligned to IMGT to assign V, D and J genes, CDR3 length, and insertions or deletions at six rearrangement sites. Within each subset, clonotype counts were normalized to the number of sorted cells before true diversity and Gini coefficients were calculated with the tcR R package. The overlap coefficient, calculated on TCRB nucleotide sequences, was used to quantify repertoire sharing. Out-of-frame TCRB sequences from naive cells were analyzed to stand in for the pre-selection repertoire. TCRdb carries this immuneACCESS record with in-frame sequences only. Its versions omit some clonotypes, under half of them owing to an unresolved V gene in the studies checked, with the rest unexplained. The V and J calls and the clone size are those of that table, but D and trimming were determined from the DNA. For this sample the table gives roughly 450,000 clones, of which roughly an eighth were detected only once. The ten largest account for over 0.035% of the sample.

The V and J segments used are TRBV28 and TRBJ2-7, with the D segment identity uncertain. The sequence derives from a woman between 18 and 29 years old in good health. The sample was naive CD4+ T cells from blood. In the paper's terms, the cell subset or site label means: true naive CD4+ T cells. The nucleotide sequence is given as TGTGCCAGCAGTTTAGGGCTGCGCGAGCAGTACTTC. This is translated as CASSLGLREQYF.